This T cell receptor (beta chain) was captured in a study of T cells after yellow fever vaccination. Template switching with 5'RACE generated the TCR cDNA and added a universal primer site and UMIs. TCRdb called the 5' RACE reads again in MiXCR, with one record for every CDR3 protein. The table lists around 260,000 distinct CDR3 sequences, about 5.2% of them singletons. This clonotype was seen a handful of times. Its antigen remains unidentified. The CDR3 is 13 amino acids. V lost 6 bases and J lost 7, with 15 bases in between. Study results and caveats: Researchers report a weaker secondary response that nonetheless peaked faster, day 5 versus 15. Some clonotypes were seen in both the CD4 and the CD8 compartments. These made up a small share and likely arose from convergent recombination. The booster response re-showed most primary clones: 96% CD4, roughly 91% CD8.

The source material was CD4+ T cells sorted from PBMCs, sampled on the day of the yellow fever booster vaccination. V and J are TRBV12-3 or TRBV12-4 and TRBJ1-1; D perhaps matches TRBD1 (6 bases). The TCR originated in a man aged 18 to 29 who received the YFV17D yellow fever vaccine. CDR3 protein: CASRTTGRLEAFF. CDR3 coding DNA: TGTGCCAGCAGGACGACAGGAAGACTTGAAGCTTTCTTT.